The clone carrying this T cell receptor beta chain was detected only a few times. Its antigen is currently unknown. The data belong to a study of response to subunit inactivated influenza vaccine. The study, taken as a whole, reports: The authors put forward the suggestion that each seasonal influenza vaccination may bring in only a limited number of new T cells.

TCRdb analysed the RT-PCR reads with MiXCR anew, one entry per CDR3 protein. The sample consists of approximately 520,000 distinct CDR3 sequences, approximately 16% of them appearing once. CDR3 length: 14 residues. Germline CDR1 SQVTM, CDR2 ANQGSEA. Trimming cost V 1 base and J 4 bases; bases outside gene matches: 3. The V call is TRBV29-1, the J call TRBJ2-7, with 11 positions matching TRBD1. The receptor was derived from a man in his fifties or sixties who received an inactivated influenza vaccine. The sequencing used CD4+ T cells sorted from PBMCs, collected roughly 24 months after vaccination. Here the CDR3 DNA reads TGCAGCGTTGAAGTCCGGGACAGGGGGTACGAGCAGTACTTC. Its protein product is CSVEVRDRGYEQYF.